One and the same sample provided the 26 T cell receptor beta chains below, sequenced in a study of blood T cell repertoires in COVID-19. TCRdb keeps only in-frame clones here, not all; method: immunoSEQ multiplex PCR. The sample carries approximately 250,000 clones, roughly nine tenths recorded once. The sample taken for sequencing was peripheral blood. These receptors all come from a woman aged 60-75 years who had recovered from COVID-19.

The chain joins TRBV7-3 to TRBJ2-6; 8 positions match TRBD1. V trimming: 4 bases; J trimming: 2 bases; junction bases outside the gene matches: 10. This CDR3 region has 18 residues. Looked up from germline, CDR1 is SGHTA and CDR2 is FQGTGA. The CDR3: CASSSQTGEWAGANVLTF. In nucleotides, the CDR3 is TGTGCCAGCAGCTCCCAGACAGGGGAGTGGGCTGGGGCCAACGTCCTGACTTTC.

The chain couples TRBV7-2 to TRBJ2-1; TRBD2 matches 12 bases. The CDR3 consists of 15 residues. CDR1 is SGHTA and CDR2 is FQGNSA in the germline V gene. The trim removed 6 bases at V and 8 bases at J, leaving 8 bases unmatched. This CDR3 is CASRPLAGGGYEQFF. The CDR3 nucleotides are TGTGCCAGCAGGCCACTAGCGGGGGGCGGGTATGAGCAGTTCTTC.

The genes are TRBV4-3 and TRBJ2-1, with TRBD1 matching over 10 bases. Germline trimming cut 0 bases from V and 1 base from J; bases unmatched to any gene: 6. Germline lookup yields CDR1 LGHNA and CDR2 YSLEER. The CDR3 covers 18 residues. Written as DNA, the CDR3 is TGCGCCAGCAGCCAAGACACAGACAGGGGGCTTTCCTACAATGAGCAGTTCTTC. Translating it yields CASSQDTDRGLSYNEQFF.

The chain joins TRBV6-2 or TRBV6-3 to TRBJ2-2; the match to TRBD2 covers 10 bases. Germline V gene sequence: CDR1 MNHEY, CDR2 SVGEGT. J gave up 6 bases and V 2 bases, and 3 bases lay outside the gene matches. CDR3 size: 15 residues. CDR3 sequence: CASSYKRGGAGELFF. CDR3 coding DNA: TGTGCCAGCAGTTACAAGCGGGGGGGCGCCGGGGAGCTGTTTTTT.

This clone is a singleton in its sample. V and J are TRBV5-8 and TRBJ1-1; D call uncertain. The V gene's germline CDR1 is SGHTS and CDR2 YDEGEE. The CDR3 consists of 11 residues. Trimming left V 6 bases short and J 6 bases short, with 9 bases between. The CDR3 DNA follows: TGTGCCAGCACCATGCGCGCTGAAGCTTTCTTT. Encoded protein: CASTMRAEAFF.

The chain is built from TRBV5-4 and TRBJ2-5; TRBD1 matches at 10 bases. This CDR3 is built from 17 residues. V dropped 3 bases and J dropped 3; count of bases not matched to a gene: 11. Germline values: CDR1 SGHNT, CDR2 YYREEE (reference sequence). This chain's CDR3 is CASSSARLGTGEETQYF. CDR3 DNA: TGTGCCAGCAGCTCAGCCCGCCTTGGGACAGGGGAAGAGACCCAGTACTTC.

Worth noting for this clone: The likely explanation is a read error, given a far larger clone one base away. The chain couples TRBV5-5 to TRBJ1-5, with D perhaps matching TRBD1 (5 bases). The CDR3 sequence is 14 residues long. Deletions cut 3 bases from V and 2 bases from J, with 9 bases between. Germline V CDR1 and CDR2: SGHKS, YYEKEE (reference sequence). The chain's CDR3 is CASSSGGGNQPQHF. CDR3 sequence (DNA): TGTGCCAGCAGCTCCGGGGGGGGCAATCAGCCCCAGCATTTT.

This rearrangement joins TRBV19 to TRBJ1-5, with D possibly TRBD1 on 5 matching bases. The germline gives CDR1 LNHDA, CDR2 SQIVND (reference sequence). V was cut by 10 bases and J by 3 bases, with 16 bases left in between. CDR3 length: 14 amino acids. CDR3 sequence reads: CANSRVRDNQPQHF. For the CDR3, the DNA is TGTGCCAATTCCAGGGTAAGGGACAATCAGCCCCAGCATTTT.

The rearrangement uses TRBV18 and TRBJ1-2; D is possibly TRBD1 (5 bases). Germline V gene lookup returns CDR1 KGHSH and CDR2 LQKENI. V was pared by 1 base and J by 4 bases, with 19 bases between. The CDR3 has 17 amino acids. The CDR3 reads CASSPRGGTPEGYGYTF. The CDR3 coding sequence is TGTGCCAGCTCACCACGAGGCGGGACCCCAGAGGGCTATGGCTACACCTTC.

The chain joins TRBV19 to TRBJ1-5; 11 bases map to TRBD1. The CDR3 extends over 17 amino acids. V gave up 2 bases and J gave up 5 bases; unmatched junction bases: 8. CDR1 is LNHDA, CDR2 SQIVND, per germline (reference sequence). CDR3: CASSIRTGGGDDQPQHF. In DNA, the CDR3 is TGTGCCAGTAGTATACGGACAGGGGGCGGCGACGATCAGCCCCAGCATTTT. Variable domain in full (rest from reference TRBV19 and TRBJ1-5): DGGITQSPKYLFRKEGQNVTLSCEQNLNHDAMYWYRQDPGQGLRLIYYSQIVNDFQKGDIAEGYSVSREKKESFPLTVTSAQKNPTAFYLCASSIRTGGGDDQPQHFGDGTRLSIL.

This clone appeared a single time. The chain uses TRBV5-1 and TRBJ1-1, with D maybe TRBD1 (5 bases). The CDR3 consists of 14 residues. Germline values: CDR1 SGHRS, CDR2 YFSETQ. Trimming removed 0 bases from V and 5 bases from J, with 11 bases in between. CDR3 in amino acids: CASSLDTGGTEAFF. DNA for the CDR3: TGCGCCAGCAGCTTGGATACGGGGGGTACTGAAGCTTTCTTT.

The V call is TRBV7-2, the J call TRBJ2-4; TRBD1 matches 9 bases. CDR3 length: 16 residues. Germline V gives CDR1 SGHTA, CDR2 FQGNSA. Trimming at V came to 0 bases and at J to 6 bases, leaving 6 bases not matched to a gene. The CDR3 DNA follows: TGTGCCAGCAGCTTAGCGGACAGGGGAGTGGGAAACATTCAGTACTTC. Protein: CASSLADRGVGNIQYF.

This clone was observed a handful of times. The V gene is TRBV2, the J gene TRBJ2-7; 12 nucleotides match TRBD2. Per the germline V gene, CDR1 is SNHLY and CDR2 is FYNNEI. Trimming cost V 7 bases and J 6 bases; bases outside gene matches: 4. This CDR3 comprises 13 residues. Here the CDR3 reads CASTPSGGGEQYF. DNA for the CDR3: TGTGCCAGCACCCCTAGCGGGGGGGGCGAGCAGTACTTC.

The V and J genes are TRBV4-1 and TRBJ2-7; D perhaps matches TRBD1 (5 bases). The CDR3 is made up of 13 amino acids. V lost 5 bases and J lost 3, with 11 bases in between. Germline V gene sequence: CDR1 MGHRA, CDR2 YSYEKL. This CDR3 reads CASSKQGSYEQYF. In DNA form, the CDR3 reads TGCGCCAGCAGCAAGCAGGGAAGCTACGAGCAGTACTTC.

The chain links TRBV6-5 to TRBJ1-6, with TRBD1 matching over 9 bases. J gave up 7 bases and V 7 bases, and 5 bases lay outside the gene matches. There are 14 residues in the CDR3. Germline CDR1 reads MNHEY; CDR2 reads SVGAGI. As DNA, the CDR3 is TGTGCCAGCACTCGGACAGGGGACAATTCACCCCTCCACTTT. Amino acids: CASTRTGDNSPLHF.

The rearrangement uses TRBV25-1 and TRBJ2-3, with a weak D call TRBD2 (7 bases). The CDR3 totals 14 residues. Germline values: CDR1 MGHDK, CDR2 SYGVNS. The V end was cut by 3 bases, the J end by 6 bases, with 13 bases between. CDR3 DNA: TGTGCCAGCAGTGATGGGAGGGGGTCCGATACGCAGTATTTT. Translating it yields CASSDGRGSDTQYF. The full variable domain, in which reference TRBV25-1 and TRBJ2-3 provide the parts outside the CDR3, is EADIYQTPRYLVIGTGKKITLECSQTMGHDKMYWYQQDPGMELHLIHYSYGVNSTEKGDLSSESTVSRIRTEHFPLTLESARPSHTSQYLCASSDGRGSDTQYFGPGTRLTVL.

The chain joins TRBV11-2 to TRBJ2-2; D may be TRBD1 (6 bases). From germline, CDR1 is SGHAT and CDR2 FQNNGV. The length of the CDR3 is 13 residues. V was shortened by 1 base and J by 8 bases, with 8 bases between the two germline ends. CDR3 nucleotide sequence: TGTGCCAGCAGCTTAGTAGGGGGTGGGGAGCTGTTTTTT. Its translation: CASSLVGGGELFF.

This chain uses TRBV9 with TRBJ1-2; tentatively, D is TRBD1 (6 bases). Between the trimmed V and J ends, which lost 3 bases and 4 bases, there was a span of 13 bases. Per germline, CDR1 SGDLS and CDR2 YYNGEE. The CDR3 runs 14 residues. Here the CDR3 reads CASSARQDGYGYTF. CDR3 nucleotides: TGTGCCAGCAGCGCACGACAGGATGGCTATGGCTACACCTTC. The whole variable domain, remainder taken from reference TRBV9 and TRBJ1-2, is DSGVTQTPKHLITATGQRVTLRCSPRSGDLSVYWYQQSLDQGLQFLIQYYNGEERAKGNILERFSAQQFPDLHSELNLSSLELGDSALYFCASSARQDGYGYTFGSGTRLTVV.

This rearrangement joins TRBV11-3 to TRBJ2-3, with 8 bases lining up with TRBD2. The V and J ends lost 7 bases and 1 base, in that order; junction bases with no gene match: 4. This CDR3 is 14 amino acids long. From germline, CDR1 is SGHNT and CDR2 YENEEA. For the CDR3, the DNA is TGTGCCAGCATAGCGGGGAGGGGCACAGATACGCAGTATTTT. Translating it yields CASIAGRGTDTQYF.

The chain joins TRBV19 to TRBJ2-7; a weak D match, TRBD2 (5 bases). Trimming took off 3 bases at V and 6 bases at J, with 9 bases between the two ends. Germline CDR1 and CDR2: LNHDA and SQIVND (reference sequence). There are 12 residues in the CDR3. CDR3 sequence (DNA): TGTGCCAGTAGTATGGTCCGGGGCGAGCAGTACTTC. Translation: CASSMVRGEQYF.

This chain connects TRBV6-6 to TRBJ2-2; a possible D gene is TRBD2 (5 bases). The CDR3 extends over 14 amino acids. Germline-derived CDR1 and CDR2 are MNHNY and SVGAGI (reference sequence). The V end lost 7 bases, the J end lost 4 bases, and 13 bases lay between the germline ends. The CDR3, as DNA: TGTGCCAGCACACGGACTTCGGGCACCGGGGAGCTGTTTTTT. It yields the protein CASTRTSGTGELFF.

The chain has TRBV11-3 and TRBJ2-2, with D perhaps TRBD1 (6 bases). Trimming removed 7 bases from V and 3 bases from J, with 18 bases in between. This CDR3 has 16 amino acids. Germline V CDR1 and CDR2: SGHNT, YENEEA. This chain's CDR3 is CASTQSQGLDTGELFF. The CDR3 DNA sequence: TGTGCCAGCACTCAATCCCAGGGGCTGGACACCGGGGAGCTGTTTTTT.

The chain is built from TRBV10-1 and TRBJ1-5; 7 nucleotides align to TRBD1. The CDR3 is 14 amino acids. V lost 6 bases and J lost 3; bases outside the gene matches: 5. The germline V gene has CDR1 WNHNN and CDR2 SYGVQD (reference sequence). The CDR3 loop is CASSPGQVNQPQHF. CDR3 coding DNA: TGCGCCAGCAGCCCTGGACAGGTCAATCAGCCCCAGCATTTT.

The DNA for the CDR3 is TGTGCCACTAGCTCCGGGACAGGGCTTGATCAGCCCCAGCATTTT. Its translation is CATSSGTGLDQPQHF. The chain uses TRBV24-1 and TRBJ1-5, with 9 bases fitting TRBD1. Germline CDR1 and CDR2: KGHDR and SFDVKD. The CDR3 extends over 15 amino acids. V was pared by 10 bases and J by 5 bases, with 11 bases of the junction left unmatched.

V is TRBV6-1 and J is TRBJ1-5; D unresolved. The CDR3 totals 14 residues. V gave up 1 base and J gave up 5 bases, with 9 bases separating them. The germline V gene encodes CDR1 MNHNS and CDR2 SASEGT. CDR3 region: CASSEGQRHQPQHF. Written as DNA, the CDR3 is TGTGCCAGCAGTGAAGGACAACGACATCAGCCCCAGCATTTT.

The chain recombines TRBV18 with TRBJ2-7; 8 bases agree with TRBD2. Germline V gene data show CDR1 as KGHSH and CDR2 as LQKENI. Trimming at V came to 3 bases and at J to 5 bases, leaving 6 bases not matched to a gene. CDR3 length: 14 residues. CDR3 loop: CASSPGLVTHEQYF. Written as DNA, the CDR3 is TGTGCCAGCTCACCGGGACTAGTAACCCACGAGCAGTACTTC.